The 26 T cell receptor beta chains reported below all come from one sample, sequenced in a study of blood T cell repertoires in COVID-19. Some clones are missing from TCRdb's copy, which holds only in-frame ones; the method was immunoSEQ multiplex PCR. The table records 200,000 to 300,000 clones, 80% to 90% of them present only once. The sequenced sample consisted of peripheral blood. These receptor sequences come from a man in his fifties or sixties with acute or convalescent COVID-19.

The V gene is TRBV4-2, the J gene TRBJ1-1, with 8 bases fitting TRBD1. Germline V lookup: CDR1 LGHNA, CDR2 YNFKEQ. The ends lost 1 base at V and 10 bases at J; junction bases unmatched: 8. The CDR3 has 14 residues. The CDR3 loop is CASSQVGQGRGAFF. CDR3 in DNA: TGTGCCAGCAGCCAAGTTGGACAGGGTAGAGGAGCTTTCTTT.

The rearrangement uses TRBV18 and TRBJ1-5; D is possibly TRBD1 (5 bases). The germline CDR1 and CDR2 sequences are KGHSH and LQKENI. The V gene lost 6 bases and the J gene lost 0 bases, with 12 bases spanning the gap. The CDR3 is 15 amino acids. The CDR3 DNA sequence: TGTGCCAGCTCCCCGACAGCAAATAGCAATCAGCCCCAGCATTTT. Translation gives CASSPTANSNQPQHF.

The chain uses TRBV7-2 and TRBJ2-1; 9 bases are a match to TRBD2. Trimming took 5 bases from V and 6 from J; bases not matched to a gene: 5. The germline gives CDR1 SGHTA, CDR2 FQGNSA. The length of the CDR3 is 14 residues. DNA of the CDR3: TGTGCCAGCAGCCTTAGCGGGGGCTTCAATGAGCAGTTCTTC. It specifies CASSLSGGFNEQFF.

The gene calls are TRBV7-2 and TRBJ1-2; TRBD1 matches at 7 bases. V dropped 3 bases and J dropped 2; count of bases not matched to a gene: 3. The length of the CDR3 is 14 residues. Looked up from germline, CDR1 is SGHTA and CDR2 is FQGNSA. The CDR3 DNA sequence: TGTGCCAGCAGCTTGGGACAGAGAAACTATGGCTACACCTTC. Translating it yields CASSLGQRNYGYTF.

The chain combines TRBV9 with TRBJ1-3; TRBD1 is a possible D gene (5 bases). The ends were cut back, 4 bases at V and 4 bases at J, with 12 bases in the middle. The CDR3 length is 14 residues. Germline V lookup: CDR1 SGDLS, CDR2 YYNGEE. The CDR3 bases are TGTGCCAGCAGCCCGCAGGGTCTGGGAAACACCATATATTTT. This codes for CASSPQGLGNTIYF.

The rearrangement uses TRBV9 and TRBJ2-3; D is perhaps TRBD2 (6 bases). V shed 0 bases and J shed 2 bases, with 13 bases lying between them. There are 16 residues in the CDR3. CDR1 and CDR2 from the germline V gene are SGDLS and YYNGEE. Here the CDR3 DNA reads TGTGCCAGCAGCGTAGTCCCGCGGGGCCTCACAGATACGCAGTATTTT. As protein: CASSVVPRGLTDTQYF.

The chain combines TRBV6-1 with TRBJ2-1; D is possibly TRBD1 (7 bases). Germline values: CDR1 MNHNS, CDR2 SASEGT. This CDR3 contains 16 residues. V dropped 4 bases and J dropped 9 bases, with 22 bases sitting between them. The CDR3 here is CASSGFRDSGGSEQFF. CDR3 nucleotides: TGTGCCAGCAGTGGTTTCCGGGACAGTGGAGGGAGTGAGCAGTTCTTC.

This sequence joins TRBV5-1 and TRBJ2-1; no clear D. The germline V gene encodes CDR1 SGHRS and CDR2 YFSETQ. V was trimmed by 6 bases and J by 0 bases, leaving 13 bases between them. This CDR3 is 15 amino acids long. The CDR3 here is CASTLEPGSYNEQFF. The CDR3 coding sequence is TGCGCCAGCACACTTGAGCCAGGCTCCTACAATGAGCAGTTCTTC.

The rearrangement uses TRBV15 and TRBJ1-6; 7 nucleotides line up with TRBD1. The ends lost 3 bases at V and 8 bases at J; junction bases unmatched: 4. This CDR3 comprises 14 residues. The germline V gene encodes CDR1 LNHNV and CDR2 YYDKDF (reference sequence). CDR3 amino acids: CATSSQGEDSPLHF. The CDR3 DNA is TGTGCCACCAGCAGTCAGGGGGAGGATTCACCCCTCCACTTT.

J is TRBJ2-1 and V is TRBV19; 7 bases agree with TRBD1. Germline V gene lookup returns CDR1 LNHDA and CDR2 SQIVND (reference sequence). J lost 2 bases, V lost 6 bases, and 7 bases had no gene match. This CDR3 is built from 15 residues. This CDR3 reads CASSPGTATYNEQFF. The DNA of the CDR3 is TGTGCCAGTAGCCCAGGGACAGCAACCTACAATGAGCAGTTCTTC. Looking up the rest from reference TRBV19 and TRBJ2-1 gives the full variable domain: DGGITQSPKYLFRKEGQNVTLSCEQNLNHDAMYWYRQDPGQGLRLIYYSQIVNDFQKGDIAEGYSVSREKKESFPLTVTSAQKNPTAFYLCASSPGTATYNEQFFGPGTRLTVL.

The chain employs TRBV24-1 and TRBJ2-2; D possibly corresponds to TRBD2 (5 bases). Germline CDR1 reads KGHDR; CDR2 reads SFDVKD. Between the trimmed V and J ends, which lost 5 bases and 7 bases, there was a span of 10 bases. There are 13 residues in the CDR3. The CDR3 DNA reads TGTGCCACCAGTGCTGTCGCGGGCGGGGAGCTGTTTTTT. It specifies CATSAVAGGELFF.

The table lists this clone with a count of one. The chain joins TRBV19 to TRBJ1-5; 11 positions match TRBD1. V was clipped by 4 bases and J by 6 bases; unmatched bases: 8. The germline gives CDR1 LNHDA, CDR2 SQIVND (reference sequence). The CDR3 spans 16 residues. The CDR3 loop reads CASSTRTGGWVQPQHF. CDR3 DNA: TGTGCCAGTAGTACGAGGACAGGGGGCTGGGTTCAGCCCCAGCATTTT. Full variable domain (remainder filled in from reference TRBV19 and TRBJ1-5): DGGITQSPKYLFRKEGQNVTLSCEQNLNHDAMYWYRQDPGQGLRLIYYSQIVNDFQKGDIAEGYSVSREKKESFPLTVTSAQKNPTAFYLCASSTRTGGWVQPQHFGDGTRLSIL.

The chain combines TRBV6-1 with TRBJ1-3, with D unclear. Germline-derived CDR1 and CDR2 are MNHNS and SASEGT. V lost 0 bases, J lost 8 bases, and 11 bases lay in between. This CDR3 region has 14 residues. The CDR3 DNA reads TGTGCCAGCAGTGAAGCCTCCTGGGCCCACACCATATATTTT. Residues: CASSEASWAHTIYF.

With regard to this clone: The sample contains more than one DNA sequence encoding this CDR3. This chain connects TRBV27 to TRBJ1-2; D is unclear. Trimming stripped 3 bases from V and 5 bases from J, with 7 bases between. The CDR3 runs 12 residues. The germline CDR1 and CDR2 sequences are MNHEY and SMNVEV (reference sequence). The CDR3 DNA reads TGTGCCAGCAGTTTTTCGGGATATGGCTACACCTTC. It codes for CASSFSGYGYTF.

J is TRBJ1-2 and V is TRBV27; 8 positions match TRBD1. The CDR3 loop spans 16 amino acids. Germline-derived CDR1 and CDR2 are MNHEY and SMNVEV (reference sequence). J gave up 4 bases and V 6 bases, and 13 bases lay outside the gene matches. As DNA, the CDR3 is TGTGCCAGCAGACCAAATCCAGGGGGCGCTGGCTATGGCTACACCTTC. Translation: CASRPNPGGAGYGYTF.

The chain is built from TRBV11-2 and TRBJ2-7; D possibly corresponds to TRBD1 (6 bases). This CDR3 region has 15 residues. The germline gives CDR1 SGHAT, CDR2 FQNNGV. V was clipped by 1 base and J by 3 bases, with 13 bases between them. CDR3 amino acids: CASSLGLGAGYEQYF. The CDR3, as DNA: TGTGCCAGCAGCTTAGGTCTGGGGGCGGGCTACGAGCAGTACTTC.

The V gene is TRBV21-1, the J gene TRBJ2-5; the DNA was not compared with TRBD1, the D call given in the table. TRBV21-1 is an annotated pseudogene. The CDR3 totals 16 residues. This CDR3 is CASSGTTGVGQETQYF. For the CDR3, the DNA is TGTGCCAGCAGCGGGACGACAGGGGTAGGCCAAGAGACCCAGTACTTC.

This rearrangement joins TRBV19 to TRBJ1-2; TRBD1 agrees at 10 bases. The CDR3 is made up of 15 amino acids. The germline V gene has CDR1 LNHDA and CDR2 SQIVND (reference sequence). J gave up 5 bases and V 5 bases, and 8 bases lay outside the gene matches. The CDR3 bases are TGTGCCAGTAGTGTACGGACAGGGGGACCTTATGGCTACACCTTC. Its protein product is CASSVRTGGPYGYTF.

The J gene is TRBJ2-7, the V gene TRBV27; a possible D gene is TRBD1 (5 bases). V was cut by 2 bases and J by 2 bases, with 7 bases left in between. The CDR3 loop spans 13 amino acids. Germline values: CDR1 MNHEY, CDR2 SMNVEV (reference sequence). The CDR3 sequence is CASSLRTTYEQYF. The CDR3 nucleotides are TGTGCCAGCAGTTTACGGACAACCTACGAGCAGTACTTC.

This clone appeared a few times. This chain uses TRBV21-1 with TRBJ1-3. TRBV21-1 is deemed a pseudogene. The CDR3 has 14 amino acids. CDR3 sequence (DNA): TGTGCCAGCAGCAAACCGCGGAATGGAAACACCATATATTTT. Translating gives CASSKPRNGNTIYF.

The V and J genes are TRBV18 and TRBJ1-6; perhaps TRBD1 as D (6 bases). Trimming left V 0 bases short and J 7 bases short, with 13 bases between. The CDR3 sequence is 16 residues long. Per germline, CDR1 KGHSH and CDR2 LQKENI. The CDR3 sequence: CASSPPSGTTNSPLHF. The CDR3 DNA sequence: TGTGCCAGCTCACCACCGTCCGGGACAACGAATTCACCCCTCCACTTT.

The chain uses TRBV13 and TRBJ1-6; TRBD1 matches at 9 bases. Trimming at V came to 2 bases and at J to 7 bases, leaving 12 bases not matched to a gene. Germline V gene data show CDR1 as PRHDT and CDR2 as FYEKMQ (reference sequence). The CDR3 is 18 amino acids. The CDR3 DNA reads TGTGCCAGCAGCTTATTTCCCGGGACAGGGTTTGTGAATTCACCCCTCCACTTT. Translating gives CASSLFPGTGFVNSPLHF.

V usage is TRBV6-6 and J usage is TRBJ1-1; no definite D call. V lost 6 bases, J lost 1 base, and 9 bases lay in between. The CDR3 runs to 13 residues. CDR1 is MNHNY, CDR2 SVGAGI, per germline (reference sequence). The CDR3 spells CASSHLENTEAFF. CDR3 nucleotides: TGTGCCAGCAGCCATTTAGAGAACACTGAAGCTTTCTTT.

V usage is TRBV13 and J usage is TRBJ2-4; possible D gene TRBD2, 5 bases. V gave up 5 bases and J gave up 0 bases, with 8 bases separating them. The CDR3 runs to 14 residues. From germline, CDR1 is PRHDT and CDR2 FYEKMQ (reference sequence). As DNA, the CDR3 is TGTGCCAGCAGCGCACGGGGAGCCAAAAACATTCAGTACTTC. Its translation is CASSARGAKNIQYF.

This clone was seen once. The rearrangement uses TRBV6-6 and TRBJ2-7, with 11 bases that match TRBD1. V lost 8 bases to trimming and J lost 7 bases; unmatched junction nucleotides: 7. From germline, CDR1 is MNHNY and CDR2 SVGAGI (reference sequence). This CDR3 spans 13 amino acids. CDR3 bases: TGTGCCAGCTCTGGACAGGGGGCGGGGGAGCAGTACTTC. It specifies CASSGQGAGEQYF.

The chain combines TRBV2 with TRBJ1-5; a weak D match, TRBD1 (6 bases). The CDR3 length is 13 residues. Per the germline V gene, CDR1 is SNHLY and CDR2 is FYNNEI. V was cut by 9 bases and J by 6 bases, with 15 bases left in between. Here the CDR3 DNA reads TGTGCCAGTCGGGGGGCAGGGAGTCAGCCCCAGCATTTT. Translated: CASRGAGSQPQHF.